These 24 T cell receptor beta chains originate from one sample sequenced in a study of blood T cells in healthy people across ages (dated by TCRdb to about 2015). Receptor libraries were prepared by 5' RACE. A second PCR of roughly 7 to 11 cycles was performed with a sample-barcoded 5' primer and a J-beta primer mix. TCRdb trimmed public reads at Q25 via fastp, called clones via MiXCR and kept in-frame beta chains. Every entry covers one CDR3 protein and lists the most common genes and DNA from its rows. The sample table shows roughly 1.9 million distinct CDR3 sequences, and about two fifths are seen once. Under 30% of the sample rests with the top ten. The sample was blood. Receptors originate from a human donor in good health.

The J gene is TRBJ2-1, the V gene TRBV11-2, with no clear D. The CDR3 spans 17 residues. Per germline, CDR1 SGHAT and CDR2 FQNNGV. The ends were cut back, 0 bases at V and 2 bases at J, with 14 bases in the middle. The CDR3 DNA reads TGTGCCAGCAGCTTAGAGGCAGGACCGACAACCTACAATGAGCAGTTCTTC. This translates into CASSLEAGPTTYNEQFF.

This chain connects TRBV5-5 to TRBJ1-1; D not certain. The CDR3 contains 12 residues. Germline loops: CDR1 SGHKS, CDR2 YYEKEE (reference sequence). Trimming removed 1 base at V and 5 bases at J, with 6 bases between. CDR3 in amino acids: CASSLIQTEAFF. The CDR3 DNA reads as TGTGCCAGCAGCTTGATTCAAACTGAAGCTTTCTTT.

The CDR3 sequence is CASSLKYEAFF. The CDR3 DNA reads TGTGCCAGCAGTTTAAAGTACGAAGCTTTCTTT. The chain couples TRBV12-3 or TRBV12-4 to TRBJ1-1; no reliable D call. Trimming left V 2 bases short and J 8 bases short, with 6 bases between. This CDR3 contains 11 residues.

The CDR3: CASSGQGNGYTF. CDR3 sequence (DNA): TGTGCCAGCAGTGGACAGGGTAATGGCTACACCTTC. V is TRBV2 and J is TRBJ1-2, with 7 bases identical to TRBD1. Germline loops: CDR1 SNHLY, CDR2 FYNNEI. Losses at the gene ends were 4 bases for V and 6 bases for J; bases not matched to a gene: 2. This CDR3 has 12 residues.

A few counts support this clonotype. This chain joins TRBV29-1 and TRBJ2-7; perhaps TRBD1 as D (7 bases). CDR1 and CDR2 (germline): SQVTM, ANQGSEA. The CDR3 consists of 13 residues. With 3 bases removed from V and 2 bases from J, the gap between germline ends came to 11 bases. The CDR3, as DNA: TGCAGCGTTGAGGCGGGACAGACCTACGAGCAGTACTTC. It specifies CSVEAGQTYEQYF.

The CDR3 bases are TGTGCTGTGGGGACAGATACGCAGTATTTT. Encoded protein: CAVGTDTQYF. This sequence joins TRBV12-3 or TRBV12-4 and TRBJ2-3; D gene uncertain. The CDR3 covers 10 residues.

This clonotype was seen a few times. The rearrangement joins TRBV7-9 to TRBJ2-5; unclear D gene. The V gene lost 6 bases and the J gene lost 5 bases, with 13 bases spanning the gap. Per germline, CDR1 SEHNR and CDR2 FQNEAQ (reference sequence). This CDR3 region has 13 residues. CDR3 in DNA: TGTGCCAGCAGTTCTGTAGCTGGGGAGACCCAGTACTTC. Translating it yields CASSSVAGETQYF.

This clonotype was seen more than once but under ten times. The J gene is TRBJ2-7, the V gene TRBV29-1; 7 positions agree with TRBD1. With V trimmed by 6 bases and J by 3 bases, 17 bases remained unmatched. Looked up from germline, CDR1 is SQVTM and CDR2 is ANQGSEA. The CDR3 totals 16 residues. This chain's CDR3 is CSVVGVVAGGVYEQYF. CDR3 bases: TGCAGCGTCGTGGGTGTGGTAGCAGGGGGTGTCTACGAGCAGTACTTC.

The chain employs TRBV7-9 and TRBJ1-2; D gene unclear. CDR3 length: 13 residues. Per germline, CDR1 SEHNR and CDR2 FQNEAQ (reference sequence). Between the trimmed V and J ends, which lost 5 bases and 13 bases, there was a span of 20 bases. As DNA, the CDR3 is TGTGCCAGCAGCGACCGGGTTGGGGATGCTACCACCTTC. Translating gives CASSDRVGDATTF.

There are a few counts of this clonotype. The genes are TRBV10-3 and TRBJ1-6; D is unresolved. The CDR3 covers 15 residues. Per the germline V gene, CDR1 is ENHRY and CDR2 is SYGVKD. V lost 4 bases, J lost 13 bases, and 20 bases lay in between. As DNA, the CDR3 is TGTGCCATCAGTGGGCAGCCGGAGTTTGAATTCCCCCTCCACTTT. Residues: CAISGQPEFEFPLHF.

This sequence joins TRBV3-1 and TRBJ2-5; tentative D call: TRBD1 (6 bases). Germline V gene sequence: CDR1 LGHDT, CDR2 YNNKEL (reference sequence). V dropped 4 bases and J dropped 4 bases, with 16 bases sitting between them. This CDR3 has 15 residues. The CDR3 region has the DNA TGTGCCAGCAGCCCGCGACAGGCCAGGGGAGAGACCCAGTACTTC. This sequence encodes CASSPRQARGETQYF.

V is TRBV15 and J is TRBJ2-5; a weak D match, TRBD2 (6 bases). V lost 0 bases and J lost 3, with 11 bases in between. This CDR3 is built from 15 residues. Germline-derived CDR1 and CDR2 are LNHNV and YYDKDF (reference sequence). CDR3 in amino acids: CATSRDMAGKETQYF. The CDR3 DNA follows: TGTGCCACCAGCAGAGATATGGCGGGGAAAGAGACCCAGTACTTC.

This clonotype was counted many times. This sequence joins TRBV28 and TRBJ2-7, with a weak D call TRBD2 (6 bases). Germline V gives CDR1 MDHEN, CDR2 SYDVKM. The CDR3 is 13 amino acids. Trimming left V 6 bases short and J 2 bases short, with 11 bases between. DNA for the CDR3: TGTGCCAGCAGACTACCGGGAGCCTACGAGCAGTACTTC. Translation: CASRLPGAYEQYF.

The rearrangement uses TRBV11-2 and TRBJ2-1, with a weak D call TRBD1 (6 bases). The J call may be faulty, since TRBJ2-7 better matches the DNA end. The CDR3 has 15 amino acids. Germline V lookup: CDR1 SGHAT, CDR2 FQNNGV. CDR3 residues: CASSLSTRGSREQYF. DNA of the CDR3: TGTGCCAGCAGCCTGAGTACGAGGGGGTCGAGAGAGCAGTACTTC.

V is TRBV5-5 and J is TRBJ1-4; TRBD1 aligns across 9 bases. V shed 0 bases, J shed 5 bases, and the junction held 5 bases outside the gene matches. The CDR3 is 16 amino acids. Germline CDR1 reads SGHKS; CDR2 reads YYEKEE (reference sequence). CDR3 sequence reads: CASSLVGTGFNEKLFF. The CDR3 DNA follows: TGTGCCAGCAGCTTGGTCGGGACAGGGTTCAATGAAAAACTGTTTTTT. Based on the CDR3 plus reference TRBV5-5 and TRBJ1-4, the full variable domain is DAGVTQSPTHLIKTRGQQVTLRCSPISGHKSVSWYQQVLGQGPQFIFQYYEKEERGRGNFPDRFSARQFPNYSSELNVNALLLGDSALYLCASSLVGTGFNEKLFFGSGTQLSVL.

The rearrangement joins TRBV14 to TRBJ1-1, with D perhaps TRBD1 (6 bases). The CDR3 is made up of 14 amino acids. CDR1 and CDR2 from the germline V gene are SGHDN and FVKESK. The V end lost 0 bases, the J end lost 11 bases, and 16 bases lay between the germline ends. CDR3: CASSQDRDILDAFF. The CDR3 coding sequence is TGTGCCAGCAGCCAAGACCGGGACATTCTTGATGCTTTCTTT.

The chain links TRBV6-2 or TRBV6-3 to TRBJ2-6; 11 positions agree with TRBD1. This CDR3 is built from 19 residues. CDR1 MNHEY and CDR2 SVGEGT come from the germline V gene. V was pared by 4 bases and J by 4 bases, with 12 bases of the junction left unmatched. The CDR3 loop is CASSSSRTGGVSGANVLTF. Written as DNA, the CDR3 is TGTGCCAGCAGTTCCTCGAGGACAGGGGGCGTATCGGGGGCCAACGTCCTGACTTTC.

The table lists this clonotype with a few counts. The rearrangement links TRBV12-3 or TRBV12-4 to TRBJ1-2, with a tentative D call TRBD1 (6 bases). V shed 3 bases and J shed 5 bases, with 10 bases lying between them. The CDR3 extends over 13 amino acids. The CDR3 loop reads CASSFNRAYGYTF. Written as DNA, the CDR3 is TGTGCCAGCAGTTTTAACAGGGCATATGGCTACACCTTC.

This clonotype was seen just once. The rearrangement links TRBV28 to TRBJ2-4; 11 bases agree with TRBD1. J lost 8 bases, V lost 4 bases, and 4 bases had no gene match. The germline CDR1 and CDR2 sequences are MDHEN and SYDVKM. This CDR3 region has 14 residues. The CDR3 DNA reads TGTGCCAGCAGTTCGGGACAGGGGGGGCACATTCAGTACTTC. Its protein is CASSSGQGGHIQYF.

The V and J genes are TRBV5-1 and TRBJ2-1, with D possibly being TRBD1 or TRBD2 (5 bases each). Germline lookup yields CDR1 SGHRS and CDR2 YFSETQ. Trimming pared 4 bases from V and 9 bases from J, leaving 14 bases between. This CDR3 contains 13 residues. This CDR3 is CASSTDRDAEQFF. DNA of the CDR3: TGCGCCAGCAGCACGGACCGGGACGCTGAGCAGTTCTTC. The whole variable domain, remainder taken from reference TRBV5-1 and TRBJ2-1, is KAGVTQTPRYLIKTRGQQVTLSCSPISGHRSVSWYQQTPGQGLQFLFEYFSETQRNKGNFPGRFSGRQFSNSRSEMNVSTLELGDSALYLCASSTDRDAEQFFGPGTRLTVL.

Notes on this clonotype: Germline and junction disagree at one end, which may indicate a read error. The V and J genes are TRBV7-2 and TRBJ2-1; 8 bases line up with TRBD1. The length of the CDR3 is 15 residues. The germline V gene has CDR1 SGHTA and CDR2 FQGNSA. The CDR3 protein is CASSPDRGSYNEQVF. In DNA, the CDR3 is TGTGCCAGCAGCCCTGACAGGGGTTCCTACAATGAGCAGGTCTTC.

Notes on this clonotype: One end of the junction fails to match germline, which may point to a read error. This chain connects TRBV5-1 to TRBJ2-3, with a weak D call TRBD1 (5 bases). The CDR3 covers 14 residues. Germline V gene sequence: CDR1 SGHRS, CDR2 YFSETQ. The CDR3 loop reads CASSGQKLTGTQYF. CDR3 DNA: TGCGCCAGCAGCGGGCAGAAGCTCACAGGTACGCAGTATTTT.

CDR3 bases: TGTGCCAGCAGCTTAGGGAGTAAGGATTCACCCCTCCACTTT. This gives the protein CASSLGSKDSPLHF. The V call is TRBV7-6, the J call TRBJ1-6; D call uncertain. V gave up 1 base and J gave up 8 bases, with 9 bases separating them. Germline loops: CDR1 SGHVS, CDR2 FNYEAQ. CDR3 length: 14 residues.

The chain combines TRBV9 with TRBJ2-7; no reliable D call. The CDR3 has 14 residues. The V and J ends lost 0 bases and 3 bases respectively, with 10 bases between them. Germline V gene lookup returns CDR1 SGDLS and CDR2 YYNGEE. CDR3 residues: CASSVDWGGYEQYF. The CDR3 DNA follows: TGTGCCAGCAGCGTAGACTGGGGTGGCTACGAGCAGTACTTC. Full variable domain (rest looked up from reference TRBV9 and TRBJ2-7): DSGVTQTPKHLITATGQRVTLRCSPRSGDLSVYWYQQSLDQGLQFLIQYYNGEERAKGNILERFSAQQFPDLHSELNLSSLELGDSALYFCASSVDWGGYEQYFGPGTRLTVT.